The 22 T cell receptor beta chains given below trace back to one sample, sequenced in a study of tumor-infiltrating lymphocytes in localized non-small cell lung cancer. Clones were sequenced by immunoSEQ multiplex PCR, and TCRdb holds only the in-frame ones, with some missing. The data hold about 8,000 clones, with roughly 63% observed a single time. Input material: uninvolved lung tissue not adjacent to the tumor. The receptor source for this set is a human donor with non-small cell lung cancer.

This clone was picked up one time. The chain is built from TRBV29-1 and TRBJ1-2, with TRBD1 matching over 7 bases. Germline assignment: CDR1 SQVTM and CDR2 ANQGSEA. With 7 bases clipped from V and 2 bases from J, the junction kept 1 base outside the gene matches. The CDR3 runs 11 residues. The CDR3 sequence is CSATGNYGYTF. Written as DNA, the CDR3 is TGCAGCGCGACAGGGAACTATGGCTACACCTTC.

V is TRBV29-1 and J is TRBJ1-2; TRBD1 might be the D (5 bases). This CDR3 is 12 amino acids long. V gave up 7 bases and J gave up 7 bases, with 16 bases separating them. In germline, CDR1 is SQVTM, CDR2 ANQGSEA. For the CDR3, the DNA is TGCAGCGGCGACAGTCTGTCCCCTGGCTACACCTTC. Protein product: CSGDSLSPGYTF. Combining the CDR3 with reference TRBV29-1 and TRBJ1-2 gives the whole variable domain SAVISQKPSRDICQRGTSLTIQCQVDSQVTMMFWYRQQPGQSLTLIATANQGSEATYESGFVIDKFPISRPNLTFSTLTVSNMSPEDSSIYLCSGDSLSPGYTFGSGTRLTVV.

The V gene is TRBV29-1, the J gene TRBJ2-1; D remains ambiguous. This CDR3 is built from 13 residues. V shed 4 bases and J shed 7 bases, with 14 bases lying between them. Germline-derived CDR1 and CDR2 are SQVTM and ANQGSEA. CDR3 in DNA: TGCAGCGTTGGCCCAAGCTTGGGGAATGAGCAGTTCTTC. It encodes CSVGPSLGNEQFF.

This clone was detected only a few times. The chain employs TRBV29-1 and TRBJ1-3; D might be TRBD1 (6 bases). Trimming removed 5 bases at V and 2 bases at J, with 13 bases between. From germline, CDR1 is SQVTM and CDR2 ANQGSEA. This CDR3 comprises 14 residues. The CDR3, as DNA: TGCAGCGTTACCGTGACAGGAACTGGAAACACCATATATTTT. This sequence encodes CSVTVTGTGNTIYF. Combining the CDR3 with reference TRBV29-1 and TRBJ1-3 gives the whole variable domain SAVISQKPSRDICQRGTSLTIQCQVDSQVTMMFWYRQQPGQSLTLIATANQGSEATYESGFVIDKFPISRPNLTFSTLTVSNMSPEDSSIYLCSVTVTGTGNTIYFGEGSWLTVV.

The chain has TRBV11-1 and TRBJ2-3; D is unresolved. V lost 4 bases and J lost 0, with 11 bases in between. The length of the CDR3 is 15 residues. Germline V gives CDR1 SGHAT, CDR2 FQDESV (reference sequence). CDR3 amino acids: CASSSDGTSTDTQYF. CDR3 bases: TGTGCCAGCAGCTCCGATGGTACCAGCACAGATACGCAGTATTTT.

The chain carries TRBV27 and TRBJ1-6; D possibly corresponds to TRBD1 (5 bases). The CDR3 totals 11 residues. CDR1 and CDR2 from the germline V gene are MNHEY and SMNVEV (reference sequence). V lost 8 bases, J lost 6 bases, and 5 bases lay in between. DNA of the CDR3: TGTGCCAGCGGGGCTAATTCACCCCTCCACTTT. Translating it yields CASGANSPLHF.

The gene calls are TRBV9 and TRBJ1-4; maybe TRBD1 (5 bases). Germline V lookup: CDR1 SGDLS, CDR2 YYNGEE. The CDR3 is 14 amino acids. Trimming cost V 2 bases and J 5 bases, with 10 bases left between them. CDR3 coding DNA: TGTGCCAGCAGCGTCGGGGGAGGGAATGAAAAACTGTTTTTT. Translating gives CASSVGGGNEKLFF.

This clone was detected once. The chain joins TRBV5-1 to TRBJ1-2; 11 bases match TRBD1. In germline, CDR1 is SGHRS, CDR2 YFSETQ. Unmatched junction bases numbered 3, after V lost 4 bases and J lost 4 bases. The length of the CDR3 is 14 residues. The CDR3 loop reads CASSLGQGGYGYTF. Here the CDR3 DNA reads TGCGCCAGCAGCCTGGGACAGGGGGGCTATGGCTACACCTTC.

The V and J genes are TRBV30 and TRBJ2-7, with D perhaps TRBD1 (8 bases). Germline V gene sequence: CDR1 GTSNPN, CDR2 SVGIG (reference sequence). The V end was cut by 0 bases, the J end by 1 base, with 13 bases between. The CDR3 extends over 15 amino acids. CDR3 nucleotide sequence: TGTGCCTGGAGTGTACAGGGGGGGCCTTCCTACGAGCAGTACTTC. This translates into CAWSVQGGPSYEQYF. The full variable domain, completed using reference TRBV30 and TRBJ2-7, is SQTIHQWPATLVQPVGSPLSLECTVEGTSNPNLYWYRQAAGRGLQLLFYSVGIGQISSEVPQNLSASRPQDRQFILSSKKLLLSDSGFYLCAWSVQGGPSYEQYFGPGTRLTVT.

The rearrangement joins TRBV5-1 to TRBJ2-3; the match to TRBD2 covers 13 bases. The V gene's germline CDR1 is SGHRS and CDR2 YFSETQ. The trim removed 3 bases at V and 10 bases at J, leaving 5 bases unmatched. This CDR3 contains 14 residues. CDR3 sequence (DNA): TGCGCCAGCAGCTCCGGACTAGCGGGGGTCGCGCAGTATTTT. This sequence encodes CASSSGLAGVAQYF.

This chain links TRBV6-5 with TRBJ2-5, with 7 bases identical to TRBD2. Germline V gene lookup returns CDR1 MNHEY and CDR2 SVGAGI. The CDR3 spans 15 residues. V lost 5 bases and J lost 5; bases outside the gene matches: 11. The CDR3 region is CASSNFLAAGETQYF. The CDR3 bases are TGTGCCAGCAGTAACTTTCTAGCGGCTGGTGAGACCCAGTACTTC.

This rearrangement joins TRBV5-1 to TRBJ2-7; D might be TRBD2 (5 bases). Germline assignment: CDR1 SGHRS and CDR2 YFSETQ. The CDR3 is made up of 14 amino acids. Trimming cost V 5 bases and J 7 bases, with 19 bases left between them. The CDR3: CASRPLADLGEQYF. The DNA for the CDR3 is TGCGCCAGCAGACCGCTAGCAGATCTGGGGGAGCAGTACTTC. Full variable domain (missing parts from reference TRBV5-1 and TRBJ2-7): KAGVTQTPRYLIKTRGQQVTLSCSPISGHRSVSWYQQTPGQGLQFLFEYFSETQRNKGNFPGRFSGRQFSNSRSEMNVSTLELGDSALYLCASRPLADLGEQYFGPGTRLTVT.

This clone was found a few times. V gene TRBV9 combines with J gene TRBJ2-3, with D perhaps matching TRBD1 or TRBD2 (5 bases each). V was shortened by 0 bases and J by 3 bases, with 8 bases between the two germline ends. The CDR3 is made up of 14 amino acids. Germline V lookup: CDR1 SGDLS, CDR2 YYNGEE. The CDR3 DNA sequence: TGTGCCAGCAGCGTAGTTGGGGGTACAGATACGCAGTATTTT. It is translated as CASSVVGGTDTQYF.

This chain connects TRBV7-9 to TRBJ1-1; D is ambiguous. V was pared by 5 bases and J by 6 bases, with 7 bases between. This CDR3 contains 11 residues. Germline loops: CDR1 SEHNR, CDR2 FQNEAQ (reference sequence). CDR3 nucleotide sequence: TGTGCCAGCAGCCAAAACGCTGAAGCTTTCTTT. Translation: CASSQNAEAFF.

The genes are TRBV2 and TRBJ1-5; D gene ambiguous. Trimming took 0 bases from V and 4 from J, leaving 13 bases between them. This CDR3 is built from 16 residues. CDR1 is SNHLY and CDR2 is FYNNEI in the germline V gene. DNA for the CDR3: TGTGCCAGCAGTGAAGCGAGACCCCGGGGTAATCAGCCCCAGCATTTT. Translating it yields CASSEARPRGNQPQHF.

This clone was detected only a few times. The V call is TRBV10-1, the J call TRBJ2-7; D is possibly TRBD2 (5 bases). Trimming took 2 bases from V and 9 from J, leaving 8 bases between them. The CDR3 consists of 11 residues. Looked up from germline, CDR1 is WNHNN and CDR2 is SYGVQD (reference sequence). CDR3 nucleotide sequence: TGCGCCAGCAGTGAGGCGAGGGCGCAGTACTTC. Protein: CASSEARAQYF.

The chain combines TRBV5-4 with TRBJ1-1, with D possibly being TRBD1 (6 bases). The CDR3 spans 14 residues. V was shortened by 5 bases and J by 4 bases, with 15 bases between the two germline ends. Per the germline V gene, CDR1 is SGHNT and CDR2 is YYREEE (reference sequence). The CDR3 loop is CASSNPTGTTEAFF. The CDR3, as DNA: TGTGCCAGCAGTAACCCAACAGGGACCACTGAAGCTTTCTTT.

CDR3 sequence: CAIRGDSGVHEQYF. The CDR3 nucleotides are TGTGCCATCAGGGGGGACAGTGGCGTCCACGAGCAGTACTTC. V is TRBV10-3 and J is TRBJ2-7; 7 bases align to TRBD1. The germline CDR1 and CDR2 sequences are ENHRY and SYGVKD. The CDR3 runs 14 residues. The V gene end was trimmed by 6 bases and the J gene end by 5 bases; junction bases not matched to a gene: 10.

This chain connects TRBV7-2 to TRBJ2-3; 7 positions match TRBD2. This CDR3 is built from 16 residues. CDR1 SGHTA and CDR2 FQGNSA come from the germline V gene. The trim removed 4 bases at V and 0 bases at J, leaving 7 bases unmatched. The CDR3 protein is CASSSKRGGSTDTQYF. The DNA of the CDR3 is TGTGCCAGCAGCTCCAAGCGGGGAGGAAGCACAGATACGCAGTATTTT.

This clone was seen more than once but under ten times. The genes are TRBV9 and TRBJ2-7; the D is unclear. Germline values: CDR1 SGDLS, CDR2 YYNGEE. The CDR3 runs 14 residues. Trimming stripped 0 bases from V and 0 bases from J, with 7 bases between. As DNA, the CDR3 is TGTGCCAGCAGCGTAGACCGACGCTCCTACGAGCAGTACTTC. As protein: CASSVDRRSYEQYF.

The genes are TRBV11-3 and TRBJ1-3, with unresolved D. Germline loops: CDR1 SGHNT, CDR2 YENEEA. The CDR3 runs to 17 residues. With 5 bases removed from V and 4 bases from J, the gap between germline ends came to 21 bases. CDR3 in amino acids: CASSLRPPGQDGNTIYF. CDR3 coding DNA: TGTGCCAGCAGCCTGAGGCCCCCCGGGCAGGACGGAAACACCATATATTTT.

The chain carries TRBV11-2 and TRBJ2-5, with D unclear. CDR3 length: 15 residues. V shed 2 bases and J shed 0 bases, with 10 bases lying between them. The germline V gene encodes CDR1 SGHAT and CDR2 FQNNGV. CDR3 DNA: TGTGCCAGCAGCTTACTTGCTTTATACCAAGAGACCCAGTACTTC. Translated, it gives CASSLLALYQETQYF.